These T cell receptor beta chains were read from a single sample in a study of naive and memory T cell subsets. TCRdb passed the UMI-ligation and nested PCR reads through MiXCR, listing each CDR3 protein once. In the table there are about 90,000 distinct CDR3 sequences, around 11% of which are singletons. Material: naive CD4+ T cells from blood. The receptors stem from a human donor in good health. The CDR3 runs from the conserved cysteine through the conserved F or W. D genes are given only for firm matches. For some rows the clone size is stated as once, few or many, or as a class when expanded; others skip it.

v_call: TRBV12-3/TRBV12-4
d_call: -
cdr3_length: 13
clone_size: -
j_call: TRBJ1-2
cdr3_aa: CASSLLSSGGYTF
cdr3_nt: TGTGCCAGCAGTTTATTATCATCCGGTGGCTACACCTTC

v_call: TRBV7-9
d_call: -
cdr3_length: 14
clone_size: many
j_call: TRBJ2-3
cdr3_aa: CASSLGASTDTQYF
cdr3_nt: TGTGCCAGCAGCTTAGGGGCGAGCACAGATACGCAGTATTTT

v_call: TRBV5-1
d_call: -
cdr3_length: 16
clone_size: -
j_call: TRBJ1-3
cdr3_aa: CASSLGAAISGNTIYF
cdr3_nt: TGCGCCAGCAGCTTGGGGGCGGCTATCTCTGGAAACACCATATATTTT

v_call: TRBV19
d_call: -
cdr3_length: 16
clone_size: few
j_call: TRBJ2-6
cdr3_aa: CASSSGAFSGANVLTF
cdr3_nt: TGTGCCAGTAGTTCAGGGGCTTTCTCTGGGGCCAACGTCCTGACTTTC

v_call: TRBV24-1
d_call: -
cdr3_length: 16
clone_size: few
j_call: TRBJ2-2
cdr3_aa: CATSDLLGGLTGELFF
cdr3_nt: TGTGCCACCAGTGATTTGCTGGGGGGCCTCACCGGGGAGCTGTTTTTT

v_call: TRBV7-6
d_call: -
cdr3_length: 14
clone_size: -
j_call: TRBJ1-1
cdr3_aa: CASSFNRDDTEAFF
cdr3_nt: TGTGCCAGCAGCTTTAACAGGGATGACACTGAAGCTTTCTTT

v_call: TRBV12-3/TRBV12-4
d_call: TRBD2
cdr3_length: 16
clone_size: many
j_call: TRBJ2-3
cdr3_aa: CASTLGLAGPTDTQYF
cdr3_nt: TGTGCCAGCACCTTAGGACTAGCGGGGCCCACAGATACGCAGTATTTT

v_call: TRBV14
d_call: -
cdr3_length: 13
clone_size: -
j_call: TRBJ2-1
cdr3_aa: CASSKEEALGQFF
cdr3_nt: TGTGCCAGCAGCAAAGAGGAGGCGTTGGGGCAGTTCTTC

v_call: TRBV15
d_call: TRBD2
cdr3_length: 18
clone_size: -
j_call: TRBJ2-1
cdr3_aa: CATSRGLTGTSGQGEQFF
cdr3_nt: TGTGCCACCAGCAGAGGCCTAACCGGGACTAGCGGGCAAGGTGAGCAGTTCTTC

v_call: TRBV19
d_call: -
cdr3_length: 16
clone_size: -
j_call: TRBJ1-4
cdr3_aa: CASSTGWGPPLSKLFF
cdr3_nt: TGTGCCAGTAGTACTGGGTGGGGACCCCCACTCTCTAAACTGTTTTTT

v_call: TRBV20-1
d_call: TRBD1
cdr3_length: 14
clone_size: few
j_call: TRBJ1-5
cdr3_aa: CSARGGAGGQPQHF
cdr3_nt: TGCAGTGCTAGAGGTGGGGCAGGGGGGCAGCCCCAGCATTTT

v_call: TRBV7-6
d_call: -
cdr3_length: 13
clone_size: -
j_call: TRBJ1-2
cdr3_aa: CASSLEPDYGYTF
cdr3_nt: TGTGCCAGCAGCTTAGAGCCCGACTATGGCTACACCTTC

v_call: TRBV30
d_call: -
cdr3_length: 13
clone_size: -
j_call: TRBJ1-2
cdr3_aa: CAWSLGQPYGYTF
cdr3_nt: TGTGCCTGGAGTTTGGGGCAGCCCTATGGCTACACCTTC

v_call: TRBV29-1
d_call: -
cdr3_length: 18
clone_size: few
j_call: TRBJ2-6
cdr3_aa: CSARFGGGWSSGANVLTF
cdr3_nt: TGCAGCGCCCGCTTTGGAGGGGGTTGGAGCTCTGGGGCCAACGTCCTGACTTTC

v_call: TRBV20-1
d_call: TRBD1
cdr3_length: 13
clone_size: -
j_call: TRBJ2-5
cdr3_aa: CSAKIGTEETQYF
cdr3_nt: TGCAGTGCGAAGATCGGGACAGAAGAGACCCAGTACTTC

v_call: TRBV19
d_call: TRBD2
cdr3_length: 15
clone_size: many
j_call: TRBJ2-7
cdr3_aa: CASSRQLIGRVEQYF
cdr3_nt: TGTGCCAGTAGTCGACAGCTGATCGGGAGGGTCGAGCAGTACTTC

v_call: TRBV12-3/TRBV12-4
d_call: -
cdr3_length: 14
clone_size: few
j_call: TRBJ2-3
cdr3_aa: CASSLFRGRDKQYF
cdr3_nt: TGTGCCAGCAGTTTATTTCGGGGCCGAGATAAGCAGTATTTT

v_call: TRBV20-1
d_call: -
cdr3_length: 14
clone_size: few
j_call: TRBJ2-7
cdr3_aa: CSARVSGKSYEQYF
cdr3_nt: TGCAGTGCTAGAGTCTCTGGGAAATCCTACGAGCAGTACTTC

v_call: TRBV6-6
d_call: TRBD1
cdr3_length: 12
clone_size: -
j_call: TRBJ2-7
cdr3_aa: CASSGTGGEQYF
cdr3_nt: TGTGCCAGCTCCGGGACAGGGGGCGAGCAGTACTTC

v_call: TRBV12-3/TRBV12-4
d_call: -
cdr3_length: 15
clone_size: many
j_call: TRBJ1-6
cdr3_aa: CASSFGVIGKSPLHF
cdr3_nt: TGTGCCAGCAGTTTCGGCGTGATTGGGAAATCACCCCTCCACTTT

v_call: TRBV20-1
d_call: TRBD1
cdr3_length: 14
clone_size: many
j_call: TRBJ2-1
cdr3_aa: CSASGTGVYNEQFF
cdr3_nt: TGCAGTGCTTCCGGGACAGGGGTTTACAATGAGCAGTTCTTC

v_call: TRBV7-8
d_call: -
cdr3_length: 14
clone_size: many
j_call: TRBJ1-6
cdr3_aa: CASSLSDRHSPLHF
cdr3_nt: TGTGCCAGCAGCTTAAGCGACAGGCATTCACCCCTCCACTTT

v_call: TRBV7-9
d_call: TRBD2
cdr3_length: 15
clone_size: -
j_call: TRBJ2-3
cdr3_aa: CASSLSGVRTDTQYF
cdr3_nt: TGTGCCAGCAGCTTGAGCGGGGTGAGGACAGATACGCAGTATTTT

v_call: TRBV7-2
d_call: TRBD2
cdr3_length: 17
clone_size: many
j_call: TRBJ2-5
cdr3_aa: CASSWAGTSGEGETQYF
cdr3_nt: TGTGCCAGCAGCTGGGCCGGGACTAGCGGGGAGGGCGAGACCCAGTACTTC

v_call: TRBV4-3
d_call: -
cdr3_length: 15
clone_size: few
j_call: TRBJ2-1
cdr3_aa: CASSQVTGTYNEQFF
cdr3_nt: TGCGCCAGCAGCCAAGTAACAGGGACCTACAATGAGCAGTTCTTC

v_call: TRBV6-2/TRBV6-3
d_call: -
cdr3_length: 15
clone_size: -
j_call: TRBJ2-1
cdr3_aa: CASSFSGGFYNEQFF
cdr3_nt: TGTGCCAGCAGTTTCTCCGGCGGGTTTTACAATGAGCAGTTCTTC

v_call: TRBV29-1
d_call: -
cdr3_length: 12
clone_size: few
j_call: TRBJ2-7
cdr3_aa: CSVSGDSYEQYF
cdr3_nt: TGCAGCGTCTCTGGGGACTCCTACGAGCAGTACTTC

v_call: TRBV4-3
d_call: -
cdr3_length: 18
clone_size: many
j_call: TRBJ1-1
cdr3_aa: CASSQGPTLQIVNTEAFF
cdr3_nt: TGCGCCAGCAGCCAAGGGCCGACCCTGCAGATAGTGAACACTGAAGCTTTCTTT

v_call: TRBV5-1
d_call: -
cdr3_length: 16
clone_size: -
j_call: TRBJ2-1
cdr3_aa: CASSLAADSSYNEQFF
cdr3_nt: TGCGCCAGCAGCTTGGCGGCGGATAGCTCCTACAATGAGCAGTTCTTC

v_call: TRBV9
d_call: -
cdr3_length: 16
clone_size: -
j_call: TRBJ1-5
cdr3_aa: CASSVDGRGDNQPQHF
cdr3_nt: TGTGCCAGCAGCGTAGATGGTAGGGGTGACAATCAGCCCCAGCATTTT

v_call: TRBV18
d_call: -
cdr3_length: 14
clone_size: few
j_call: TRBJ2-5
cdr3_aa: CASSPGADKETQYF
cdr3_nt: TGTGCCAGCTCACCAGGAGCGGATAAAGAGACCCAGTACTTC

v_call: TRBV29-1
d_call: -
cdr3_length: 14
clone_size: many
j_call: TRBJ2-3
cdr3_aa: CSVEKRGNTDTQYF
cdr3_nt: TGCAGCGTTGAAAAACGGGGGAACACAGATACGCAGTATTTT

v_call: TRBV12-3/TRBV12-4
d_call: TRBD2
cdr3_length: 16
clone_size: -
j_call: TRBJ2-1
cdr3_aa: CASSLSGSLTYNEQFF
cdr3_nt: TGTGCCAGCAGTTTAAGCGGGAGCCTAACCTACAATGAGCAGTTCTTC

v_call: TRBV7-2
d_call: -
cdr3_length: 13
clone_size: many
j_call: TRBJ2-3
cdr3_aa: CASSLLRGDTQYF
cdr3_nt: TGTGCCAGCAGCCTCCTGAGAGGAGATACGCAGTATTTT

v_call: TRBV4-2
d_call: TRBD2
cdr3_length: 18
clone_size: few
j_call: TRBJ2-7
cdr3_aa: CASSQVHRNRAGGYEQYF
cdr3_nt: TGTGCCAGCAGCCAAGTACACCGAAACAGGGCGGGGGGGTACGAGCAGTACTTC

v_call: TRBV12-3/TRBV12-4
d_call: TRBD1
cdr3_length: 14
clone_size: many
j_call: TRBJ2-3
cdr3_aa: CASSGTGAADTQYF
cdr3_nt: TGTGCCAGCAGCGGGACAGGGGCGGCAGATACGCAGTATTTT

v_call: TRBV29-1
d_call: -
cdr3_length: 11
clone_size: few
j_call: TRBJ2-3
cdr3_aa: CSVYRADTQYF
cdr3_nt: TGCAGCGTATACAGGGCGGATACGCAGTATTTT

v_call: TRBV29-1
d_call: -
cdr3_length: 13
clone_size: few
j_call: TRBJ2-5
cdr3_aa: CSTQAGSAETQYF
cdr3_nt: TGCAGCACCCAGGCAGGGAGCGCGGAGACCCAGTACTTC

v_call: TRBV12-3/TRBV12-4
d_call: TRBD2
cdr3_length: 16
clone_size: -
j_call: TRBJ2-5
cdr3_aa: CASSFGAGGYQETQYF
cdr3_nt: TGTGCCAGCAGTTTTGGAGCGGGGGGTTACCAAGAGACCCAGTACTTC

v_call: TRBV7-3
d_call: -
cdr3_length: 13
clone_size: -
j_call: TRBJ1-1
cdr3_aa: CASKATMNTEAFF
cdr3_nt: TGTGCCAGCAAAGCCACCATGAACACTGAAGCTTTCTTT

v_call: TRBV14
d_call: -
cdr3_length: 15
clone_size: few
j_call: TRBJ2-5
cdr3_aa: CASSQRGALQETQYF
cdr3_nt: TGTGCCAGCAGCCAACGGGGGGCACTTCAAGAGACCCAGTACTTC

v_call: TRBV6-2/TRBV6-3
d_call: -
cdr3_length: 14
clone_size: -
j_call: TRBJ1-2
cdr3_aa: CASSLGNGAGGYTF
cdr3_nt: TGTGCCAGCAGCCTGGGGAACGGAGCGGGGGGCTACACCTTC

v_call: TRBV20-1
d_call: TRBD2
cdr3_length: 15
clone_size: many
j_call: TRBJ2-3
cdr3_aa: CSARAGTSGTDTQYF
cdr3_nt: TGCAGTGCCCGCGCCGGGACTAGCGGTACAGATACGCAGTATTTT

v_call: TRBV6-1
d_call: TRBD2
cdr3_length: 19
clone_size: -
j_call: TRBJ2-5
cdr3_aa: CASSEVFRTSGRSGETQYF
cdr3_nt: TGTGCCAGCAGTGAAGTTTTTCGGACTAGCGGGAGATCTGGGGAGACCCAGTACTTC

v_call: TRBV7-2
d_call: -
cdr3_length: 14
clone_size: -
j_call: TRBJ2-1
cdr3_aa: CASSPRTGSGVKFF
cdr3_nt: TGTGCCAGCAGCCCGAGAACAGGGAGCGGGGTAAAGTTCTTC

v_call: TRBV29-1
d_call: TRBD2
cdr3_length: 15
clone_size: few
j_call: TRBJ2-3
cdr3_aa: CSVIAGDKLTDTQYF
cdr3_nt: TGCAGCGTGATAGCGGGTGACAAACTTACAGATACGCAGTATTTT

v_call: TRBV7-2
d_call: TRBD2
cdr3_length: 20
clone_size: -
j_call: TRBJ2-3
cdr3_aa: CASSLVPGGRAGGRTDTQYF
cdr3_nt: TGTGCCAGCAGCTTAGTCCCCGGGGGCCGGGCGGGAGGTCGGACAGATACGCAGTATTTT

v_call: TRBV29-1
d_call: TRBD2
cdr3_length: 15
clone_size: few
j_call: TRBJ2-2
cdr3_aa: CSTRLAGSLPGELFF
cdr3_nt: TGCAGCACCCGACTAGCGGGATCTCTCCCCGGGGAGCTGTTTTTT

v_call: TRBV6-6
d_call: -
cdr3_length: 14
clone_size: few
j_call: TRBJ2-3
cdr3_aa: CASSFGASTDTQYF
cdr3_nt: TGTGCCAGCAGTTTTGGTGCTAGCACAGATACGCAGTATTTT

v_call: TRBV20-1
d_call: -
cdr3_length: 16
clone_size: -
j_call: TRBJ1-2
cdr3_aa: CSARDLAGPVNYGYTF
cdr3_nt: TGCAGTGCTAGAGATCTTGCAGGGCCCGTTAACTATGGCTACACCTTC

v_call: TRBV29-1
d_call: TRBD2
cdr3_length: 16
clone_size: many
j_call: TRBJ2-5
cdr3_aa: CSVTLNLAGGQETQYF
cdr3_nt: TGCAGCGTCACCCTAAACCTAGCGGGAGGGCAAGAGACCCAGTACTTC

v_call: TRBV4-3
d_call: -
cdr3_length: 14
clone_size: few
j_call: TRBJ2-2
cdr3_aa: CASSQSRQAGELFF
cdr3_nt: TGCGCCAGCAGCCAATCCAGACAAGCCGGGGAGCTGTTTTTT

v_call: TRBV6-2/TRBV6-3
d_call: -
cdr3_length: 13
clone_size: -
j_call: TRBJ1-1
cdr3_aa: CASSYRADTEAFF
cdr3_nt: TGTGCCAGCAGTTACCGGGCGGACACTGAAGCTTTCTTT

v_call: TRBV2
d_call: -
cdr3_length: 14
clone_size: -
j_call: TRBJ1-6
cdr3_aa: CASRGQLLGSPLHF
cdr3_nt: TGTGCCAGCAGAGGACAGCTTTTGGGTTCACCCCTCCACTTT

v_call: TRBV4-1
d_call: -
cdr3_length: 14
clone_size: -
j_call: TRBJ1-3
cdr3_aa: CASSRDSYGNTIYF
cdr3_nt: TGCGCCAGCAGCCGAGACAGTTACGGAAACACCATATATTTT

v_call: TRBV7-2
d_call: -
cdr3_length: 18
clone_size: -
j_call: TRBJ1-1
cdr3_aa: CASSLAPRSYLLNTEAFF
cdr3_nt: TGTGCCAGCAGCTTAGCGCCCAGGTCATACCTCTTGAACACTGAAGCTTTCTTT

v_call: TRBV7-2
d_call: -
cdr3_length: 13
clone_size: few
j_call: TRBJ2-7
cdr3_aa: CASSLESFAEQYF
cdr3_nt: TGTGCCAGCAGCTTGGAGTCCTTCGCGGAGCAGTACTTC

v_call: TRBV4-3
d_call: TRBD2
cdr3_length: 18
clone_size: many
j_call: TRBJ2-3
cdr3_aa: CASSQDLLAGGRTDTQYF
cdr3_nt: TGCGCCAGCAGCCAAGATTTGCTAGCGGGAGGCAGGACAGATACGCAGTATTTT